What follows are 4 T cell receptor beta chains derived from one specimen sequenced in a study of Graves' ophthalmopathy and Graves' hyperthyroidism. CDR3 regions of TCR beta were amplified from RNA transcripts. First-round RT-PCR with HTBI primers preceded a second-round multiplex PCR. TCRdb processed the multiplex PCR reads anew with MiXCR; each CDR3 protein has one entry. This sample has approximately 500,000 distinct CDR3 sequences, with 13% to 15% found just once. Material: blood. These receptors were taken from a woman aged 25 to 39 with Graves' ophthalmopathy.

The chain recombines TRBV20-1 with TRBJ1-1, with a possible D match to TRBD1 (5 bases). V was shortened by 5 bases and J by 1 base, with 8 bases between the two germline ends. The germline V gene encodes CDR1 DFQATT and CDR2 SNEGSKA (reference sequence). CDR3 length: 12 amino acids. The CDR3 region has the DNA TGCAGTGCTCCTGGACAGAACACTGAAGCTTTCTTT. This translates into CSAPGQNTEAFF.

Many counts were recorded for this clonotype. J is TRBJ2-7 and V is TRBV12-3 or TRBV12-4; D is unclear. This CDR3 is built from 14 residues. V was cut by 1 base and J by 4 bases, with 11 bases left in between. The CDR3 here is CASSLGPLLYEQYF. The CDR3 DNA reads TGTGCCAGCAGTTTAGGCCCTTTGTTATACGAGCAGTACTTC.

The CDR3 sequence: CASSPSVGNQPQHF. CDR3 nucleotides: TGTGCCAGCAGCCCGAGTGTGGGCAATCAGCCCCAGCATTTT. V and J are TRBV7-3 and TRBJ1-5, with D uncertain. The CDR3 extends over 14 amino acids. V shed 5 bases and J shed 2 bases, with 10 bases lying between them. CDR1 and CDR2 (germline): SGHTA, FQGTGA.

This clonotype has ten or more counts. The rearrangement links TRBV28 to TRBJ2-5, with D perhaps TRBD1 (6 bases). V shed 4 bases and J shed 5 bases, with 8 bases lying between them. The CDR3 has 12 amino acids. Looked up from germline, CDR1 is MDHEN and CDR2 is SYDVKM. The CDR3 DNA follows: TGTGCCAGCAGTTCGCAGGGGGAGACCCAGTACTTC. This gives the protein CASSSQGETQYF.